The rows below give T cell receptor beta chains drawn from one sample of a study of blood T cell repertoires in COVID-19. Here immunoSEQ multiplex PCR was the method, and the copy in TCRdb shows in-frame clones only, minus some. This table holds 120,000 to 150,000 clones, around 88% found once. Sequences were obtained from peripheral blood. The receptors shown here come from a human donor in a cohort sampled during active COVID-19. Both conserved end residues are part of each CDR3. D genes are given only for firm matches. Rows may omit the clone size; those that give it use once, few, many or a size class.

d_gene,v_gene,abundance,j_gene,CDR3aa,CDR3nt
TRBD1,TRBV10-3,NA,TRBJ1-2,CAIYTGGRGYTF,TGTGCCATTTACACAGGGGGGCGCGGCTACACCTTC
TRBD2,TRBV5-1,NA,TRBJ2-3,CASSLGLAGSDTQYF,TGCGCCAGCAGCTTGGGACTAGCGGGGTCAGATACGCAGTATTTT
TRBD1,TRBV10-3,once,TRBJ1-3,CAISPGGGSSGNTIYF,TGTGCCATCAGTCCAGGGGGCGGAAGCTCTGGAAACACCATATATTTT
TRBD1,TRBV7-9,NA,TRBJ2-1,CASSPRDRAYNEQFF,TGTGCCAGCAGCCCCCGGGACAGGGCTTACAATGAGCAGTTCTTC
TRBD2,TRBV27,few,TRBJ2-7,CASSRRTSGGSYEQYF,TGTGCCAGCAGCCGACGGACTAGCGGGGGATCCTACGAGCAGTACTTC
NA,TRBV6-1,many,TRBJ1-5,CASSEFRTGGNQPQHF,TGTGCCAGCAGTGAGTTTAGGACCGGGGGCAATCAGCCCCAGCATTTT
NA,TRBV5-4,NA,TRBJ2-3,CAVGGVSPTDTQYF,TGTGCCGTAGGGGGGGTTTCACCCACAGATACGCAGTATTTT
NA,TRBV7-2,NA,TRBJ1-5,CASSLGYSNQPQHF,TGTGCCAGCAGCTTAGGCTATAGCAATCAGCCCCAGCATTTT
TRBD1,TRBV27,NA,TRBJ2-5,CASSQGTAQETQYF,TGTGCCAGCAGTCAAGGGACAGCCCAAGAGACCCAGTACTTC
NA,TRBV30,once,TRBJ1-5,CAWSTGRVQPQHF,TGTGCCTGGAGTACGGGGAGAGTTCAGCCCCAGCATTTT
TRBD2,TRBV7-2,NA,TRBJ2-3,CASSSTSGGVPDTQYF,TGTGCCAGCAGCTCCACTAGCGGGGGGGTCCCTGATACGCAGTATTTT
NA,TRBV6-5,once,TRBJ2-1,CASKMGLSYNEQFF,TGTGCCAGCAAGATGGGGCTCTCCTACAATGAGCAGTTCTTC
TRBD1,TRBV27,NA,TRBJ2-7,CASSPNGGQGSYEQYF,TGTGCCAGCTCTCCAAATGGGGGACAGGGGTCCTACGAGCAGTACTTC
NA,TRBV14,NA,TRBJ2-3,CASSQANTDTQYF,TGTGCCAGCAGCCAAGCAAACACAGATACGCAGTATTTT
NA,TRBV15,NA,TRBJ1-2,CATSRDVGGDYYGYTF,TGTGCCACCAGCAGAGACGTCGGGGGAGATTACTATGGCTACACCTTC
NA,TRBV27,NA,TRBJ1-6,CASSFLQGSSPLHF,TGTGCCAGCAGTTTTTTACAGGGAAGTTCACCCCTCCACTTT
TRBD1,TRBV5-5,NA,TRBJ1-1,CASSPDRGWSEAFF,TGTGCCAGCAGCCCTGACAGGGGGTGGTCTGAAGCTTTCTTT
TRBD2,TRBV2,NA,TRBJ2-5,CAKGTSGETQYF,TGTGCCAAGGGGACTAGCGGGGAGACCCAGTACTTC
NA,TRBV7-2,NA,TRBJ1-2,CASSLVPTGSAGYTF,TGTGCCAGCAGCTTAGTCCCAACAGGGTCGGCTGGCTACACCTTC
NA,TRBV7-2,NA,TRBJ2-5,CASRGGAPPETQYF,TGTGCCAGCAGGGGAGGAGCCCCCCCAGAGACCCAGTACTTC
TRBD2,TRBV7-8,NA,TRBJ2-1,CASSLRTHSGGFNEQFF,TGTGCCAGCAGCTTAAGGACCCACAGCGGGGGCTTCAATGAGCAGTTCTTC
TRBD1,TRBV19,few,TRBJ1-1,CASSWTGGTEAFF,TGTGCCAGTAGTTGGACAGGGGGCACTGAAGCTTTCTTT
NA,TRBV9,NA,TRBJ2-5,CASSRVITGTSGETQYF,TGTGCCAGCAGCCGCGTCATTACCGGGACATCGGGAGAGACCCAGTACTTC
TRBD2,TRBV5-1,NA,TRBJ2-5,CASSPLTSGSQETQYF,TGCGCCAGCAGCCCCCTGACTAGCGGGTCTCAAGAGACCCAGTACTTC
TRBD1,TRBV11-2,NA,TRBJ2-7,CASSSWTGKDEQYF,TGTGCCAGCAGCTCATGGACAGGGAAGGACGAGCAGTACTTC
NA,TRBV29-1,NA,TRBJ1-2,CSVPREGLANYGYTF,TGCAGCGTCCCCCGGGAAGGACTAGCTAACTATGGCTACACCTTC
NA,TRBV6-1,NA,TRBJ1-1,CASSEAGGNTEAFF,TGTGCCAGCAGTGAAGCAGGAGGGAACACTGAAGCTTTCTTT
NA,TRBV27,NA,TRBJ1-2,CASSRHILSGYTF,TGTGCCAGCAGTAGACATATTTTATCGGGCTACACCTTC
NA,TRBV5-6,NA,TRBJ2-7,CASSLRTGTYEQYF,TGTGCCAGCAGCTTGAGAACGGGGACTTACGAGCAGTACTTC
NA,TRBV3-1/TRBV3-2,NA,TRBJ2-5,CASSQVGETQYF,TGTGCCAGCAGCCAAGTTGGCGAGACCCAGTACTTC
TRBD2,TRBV18,NA,TRBJ2-7,CASSPPSGSGVEQYF,TGTGCCAGCTCACCACCTAGCGGGAGTGGGGTCGAGCAGTACTTC
NA,TRBV7-6,NA,TRBJ2-1,CASSNRGNEQFF,TGTGCCAGCAGCAATCGGGGGAATGAGCAGTTCTTC
NA,TRBV5-4,NA,TRBJ1-6,CASSPDRYYSPLHF,TGTGCCAGCAGCCCGGACAGATACTATTCACCCCTCCACTTT
NA,TRBV27,NA,TRBJ1-4,CASSLRQADEKLFF,TGTGCCAGCAGTTTAAGGCAGGCTGATGAAAAACTGTTTTTT
NA,TRBV4-3,once,TRBJ1-2,CASSQDLRGDGYTF,TGCGCCAGCAGCCAAGATCTCAGGGGCGATGGCTACACCTTC
NA,TRBV9,NA,TRBJ2-1,CASSAPVRGPGYNEQFF,TGTGCCAGCAGCGCCCCCGTTCGGGGTCCTGGCTACAATGAGCAGTTCTTC
NA,TRBV9,once,TRBJ2-5,CASSVGARETQYF,TGTGCCAGCAGCGTTGGAGCGAGGGAGACCCAGTACTTC
TRBD1,TRBV30,NA,TRBJ2-2,CAWSADRVGTGELFF,TGTGCCTGGAGCGCCGACAGGGTGGGCACCGGGGAGCTGTTTTTT
NA,TRBV5-1,NA,TRBJ2-5,CASSLGRRDVGQETQYF,TGCGCCAGCAGCTTAGGGCGGAGGGATGTTGGACAAGAGACCCAGTACTTC
TRBD1,TRBV5-6,NA,TRBJ1-2,CASSLTGGLYGYTF,TGTGCCAGCAGCTTGACAGGGGGTCTCTATGGCTACACCTTC
NA,TRBV2,NA,TRBJ2-7,CASSEVRGGEQYF,TGTGCCAGCAGTGAAGTCAGAGGCGGCGAGCAGTACTTC
TRBD2,TRBV3-1/TRBV3-2,NA,TRBJ2-1,CASSHLGLALYEQFF,TGTGCCAGCAGCCACCTGGGACTAGCGCTCTATGAGCAGTTCTTC
NA,TRBV30,NA,TRBJ2-7,CAWRGGSYEQYF,TGTGCCTGGAGAGGGGGTTCCTACGAGCAGTACTTC
TRBD1,TRBV10-3,NA,TRBJ2-2,CAISKTGDHGELFF,TGTGCCATCAGTAAGACAGGGGATCACGGGGAGCTGTTTTTT
TRBD1,TRBV5-1,NA,TRBJ2-3,CASSLGTGGNTQYF,TGCGCCAGCAGCTTGGGGACAGGGGGCAATACGCAGTATTTT
NA,TRBV18,NA,TRBJ1-1,CASSPTGGPNTEAFF,TGTGCCAGCTCACCCACCGGGGGTCCGAACACTGAAGCTTTCTTT
TRBD1,TRBV5-1,few,TRBJ1-3,CASSTDRVGGNTIYF,TGCGCCAGCAGCACAGACAGGGTCGGAGGAAACACCATATATTTT
NA,TRBV7-9,NA,TRBJ1-4,CASSSYRELTTNEKLFF,TGTGCCAGCAGCTCCTACAGGGAATTGACAACTAATGAAAAACTGTTTTTT
NA,TRBV5-6,NA,TRBJ1-5,CASSSRGVYSNQPQHF,TGTGCCAGCAGCTCAAGGGGCGTTTATAGCAATCAGCCCCAGCATTTT
TRBD2,TRBV4-3,NA,TRBJ2-1,CASSHPPGGSSSYNEQFF,TGCGCCAGCAGCCACCCCCCCGGGGGGTCGAGCTCCTACAATGAGCAGTTCTTC
TRBD1,TRBV6-5,NA,TRBJ1-4,CASSPWTGEKLFF,TGTGCCAGCAGTCCATGGACAGGAGAAAAACTGTTTTTT
NA,TRBV13,few,TRBJ2-3,CASSLGGFRGKDTQYF,TGTGCCAGCAGCTTAGGCGGGTTCAGGGGCAAGGATACGCAGTATTTT